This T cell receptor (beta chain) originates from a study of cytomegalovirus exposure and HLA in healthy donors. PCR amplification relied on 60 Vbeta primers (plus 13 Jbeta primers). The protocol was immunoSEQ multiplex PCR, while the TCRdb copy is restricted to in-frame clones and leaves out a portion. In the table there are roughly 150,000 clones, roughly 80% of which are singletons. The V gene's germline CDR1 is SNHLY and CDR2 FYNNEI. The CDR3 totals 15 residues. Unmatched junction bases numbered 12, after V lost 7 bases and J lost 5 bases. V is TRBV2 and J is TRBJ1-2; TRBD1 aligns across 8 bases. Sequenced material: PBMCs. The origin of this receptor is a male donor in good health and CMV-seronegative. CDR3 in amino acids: CASMLGQGRIYGYTF. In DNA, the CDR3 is TGTGCCAGCATGCTTGGACAGGGTCGCATTTATGGCTACACCTTC.